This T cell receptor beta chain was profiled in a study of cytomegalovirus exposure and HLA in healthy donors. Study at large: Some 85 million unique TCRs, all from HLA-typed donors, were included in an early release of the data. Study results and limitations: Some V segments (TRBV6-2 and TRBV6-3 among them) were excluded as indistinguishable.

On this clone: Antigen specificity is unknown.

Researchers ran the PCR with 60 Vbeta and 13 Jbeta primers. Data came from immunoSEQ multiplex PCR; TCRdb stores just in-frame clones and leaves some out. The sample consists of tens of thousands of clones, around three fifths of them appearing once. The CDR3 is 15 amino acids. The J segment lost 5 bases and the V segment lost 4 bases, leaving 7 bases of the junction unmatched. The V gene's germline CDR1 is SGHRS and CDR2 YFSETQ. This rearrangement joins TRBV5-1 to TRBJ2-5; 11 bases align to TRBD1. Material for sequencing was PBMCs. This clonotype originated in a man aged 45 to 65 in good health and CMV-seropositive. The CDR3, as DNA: TGCGCCAGCAGCACCGGGACAGGGGGTGGGGAGACCCAGTACTTC. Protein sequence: CASSTGTGGGETQYF. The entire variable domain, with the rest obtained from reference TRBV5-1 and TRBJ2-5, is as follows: KAGVTQTPRYLIKTRGQQVTLSCSPISGHRSVSWYQQTPGQGLQFLFEYFSETQRNKGNFPGRFSGRQFSNSRSEMNVSTLELGDSALYLCASSTGTGGGETQYFGPGTRLLVL.